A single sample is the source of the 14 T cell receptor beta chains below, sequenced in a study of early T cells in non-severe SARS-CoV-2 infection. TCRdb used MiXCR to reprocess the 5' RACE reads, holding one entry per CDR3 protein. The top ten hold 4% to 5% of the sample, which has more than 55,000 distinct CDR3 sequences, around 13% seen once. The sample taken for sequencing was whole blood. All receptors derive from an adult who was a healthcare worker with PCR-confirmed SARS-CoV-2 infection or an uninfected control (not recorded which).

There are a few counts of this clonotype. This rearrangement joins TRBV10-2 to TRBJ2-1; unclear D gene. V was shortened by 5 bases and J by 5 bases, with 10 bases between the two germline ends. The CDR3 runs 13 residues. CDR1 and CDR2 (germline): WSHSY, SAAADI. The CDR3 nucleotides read TGCGCCAGCAGTTATGAAGTCAACAATGAGCAGTTCTTC. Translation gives CASSYEVNNEQFF.

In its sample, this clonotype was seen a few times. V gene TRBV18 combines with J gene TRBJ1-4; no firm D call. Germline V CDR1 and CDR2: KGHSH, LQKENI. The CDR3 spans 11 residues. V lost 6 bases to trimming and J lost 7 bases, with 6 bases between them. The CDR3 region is CASSPGEKLFF. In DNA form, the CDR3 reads TGTGCCAGCTCCCCCGGTGAAAAACTGTTTTTT.

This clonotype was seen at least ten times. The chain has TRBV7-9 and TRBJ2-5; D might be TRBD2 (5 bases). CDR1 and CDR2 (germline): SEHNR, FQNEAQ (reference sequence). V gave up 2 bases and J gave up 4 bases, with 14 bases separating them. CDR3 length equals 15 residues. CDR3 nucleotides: TGTGCCAGCAGCTTAATCGGGGAGCGGCGAGAGACCCAGTACTTC. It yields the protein CASSLIGERRETQYF. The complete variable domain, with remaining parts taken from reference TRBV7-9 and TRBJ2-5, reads DTGVSQNPRHKITKRGQNVTFRCDPISEHNRLYWYRQTLGQGPEFLTYFQNEAQLEKSRLLSDRFSAERPKGSFSTLEIQRTEQGDSAMYLCASSLIGERRETQYFGPGTRLLVL.

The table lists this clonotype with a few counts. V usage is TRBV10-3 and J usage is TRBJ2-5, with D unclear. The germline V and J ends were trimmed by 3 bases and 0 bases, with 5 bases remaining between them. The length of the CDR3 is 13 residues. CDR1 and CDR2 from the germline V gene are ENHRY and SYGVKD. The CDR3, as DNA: TGTGCCATCAGTGAATGGAACCAAGAGACCCAGTACTTC. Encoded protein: CAISEWNQETQYF.

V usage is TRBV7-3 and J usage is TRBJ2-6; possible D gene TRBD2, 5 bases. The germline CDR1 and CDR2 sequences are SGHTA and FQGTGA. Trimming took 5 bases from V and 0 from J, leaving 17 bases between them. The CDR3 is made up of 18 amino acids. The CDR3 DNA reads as TGTGCCAGCAGCCCTCTACGCGGGCTGAGCTCTGGGGCCAACGTCCTGACTTTC. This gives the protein CASSPLRGLSSGANVLTF.

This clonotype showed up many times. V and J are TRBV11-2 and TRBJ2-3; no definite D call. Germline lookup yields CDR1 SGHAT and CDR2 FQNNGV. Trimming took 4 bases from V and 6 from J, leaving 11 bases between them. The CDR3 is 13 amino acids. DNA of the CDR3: TGTGCCAGCAGCTCCCTGCGTCAGGATACGCAGTATTTT. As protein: CASSSLRQDTQYF.

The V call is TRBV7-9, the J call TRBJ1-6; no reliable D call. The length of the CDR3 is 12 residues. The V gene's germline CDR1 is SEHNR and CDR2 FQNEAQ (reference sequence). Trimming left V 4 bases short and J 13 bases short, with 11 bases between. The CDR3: CASSSALSPLHF. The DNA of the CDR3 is TGTGCCAGCAGCTCAGCTCTGTCCCCCCTCCACTTT.

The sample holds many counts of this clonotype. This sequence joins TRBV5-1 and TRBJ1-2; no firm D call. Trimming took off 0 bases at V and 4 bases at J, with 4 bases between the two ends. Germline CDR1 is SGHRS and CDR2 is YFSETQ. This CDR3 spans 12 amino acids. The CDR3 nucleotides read TGCGCCAGCAGCTTGGGTACCTATGGCTACACCTTC. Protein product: CASSLGTYGYTF.

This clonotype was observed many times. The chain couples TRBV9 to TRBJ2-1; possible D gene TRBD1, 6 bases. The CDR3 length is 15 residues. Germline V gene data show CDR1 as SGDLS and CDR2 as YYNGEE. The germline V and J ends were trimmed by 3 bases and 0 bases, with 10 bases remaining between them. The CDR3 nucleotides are TGTGCCAGCAGCGCGACAGGTAACTCCTACAATGAGCAGTTCTTC. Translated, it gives CASSATGNSYNEQFF.

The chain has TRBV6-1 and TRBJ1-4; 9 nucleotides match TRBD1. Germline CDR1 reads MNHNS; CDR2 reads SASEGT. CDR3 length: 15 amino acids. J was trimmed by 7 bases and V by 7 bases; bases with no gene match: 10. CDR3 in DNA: TGTGCCAGCACCGGCCTTACAGGGGGCTTTGAAAAACTGTTTTTT. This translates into CASTGLTGGFEKLFF.

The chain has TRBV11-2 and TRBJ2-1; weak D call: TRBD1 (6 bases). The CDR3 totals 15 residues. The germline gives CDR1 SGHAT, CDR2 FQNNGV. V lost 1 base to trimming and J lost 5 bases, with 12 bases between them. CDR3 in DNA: TGTGCCAGCAGCTTAGGTCAGGGGATGCACAATGAGCAGTTCTTC. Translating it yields CASSLGQGMHNEQFF.

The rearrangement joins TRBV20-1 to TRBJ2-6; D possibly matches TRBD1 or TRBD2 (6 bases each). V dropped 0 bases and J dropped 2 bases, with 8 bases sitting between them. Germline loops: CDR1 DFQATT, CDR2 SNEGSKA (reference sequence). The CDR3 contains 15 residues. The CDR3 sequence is CSARDGGPGANVLTF. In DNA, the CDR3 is TGCAGTGCTAGAGATGGGGGGCCTGGGGCCAACGTCCTGACTTTC.

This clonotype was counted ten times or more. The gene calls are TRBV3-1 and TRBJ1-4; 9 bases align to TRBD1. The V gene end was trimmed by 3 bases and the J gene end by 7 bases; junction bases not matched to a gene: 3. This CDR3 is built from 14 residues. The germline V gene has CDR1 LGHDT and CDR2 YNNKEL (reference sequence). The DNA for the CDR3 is TGTGCCAGCAGCCAGACAGGGGGAAGTGAAAAACTGTTTTTT. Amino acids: CASSQTGGSEKLFF.

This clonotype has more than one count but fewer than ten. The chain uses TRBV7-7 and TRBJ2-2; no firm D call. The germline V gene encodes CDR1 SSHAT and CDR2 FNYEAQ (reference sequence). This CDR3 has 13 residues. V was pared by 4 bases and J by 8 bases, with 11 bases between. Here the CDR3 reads CASSSQAGGELFF. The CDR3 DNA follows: TGTGCCAGCAGCTCCCAGGCTGGGGGGGAGCTGTTTTTT.